Below, 28 T cell receptor beta chains from the same sample are listed, as sequenced in a study of cytomegalovirus exposure and HLA in healthy donors. Only in-frame clones appear in the TCRdb table, and some are missing; sequencing was by immunoSEQ multiplex PCR. Seen here are about 270,000 clones, roughly 85% observed once, and the top ten hold approximately 1%. Sequencing was performed on PBMCs. The origin of the receptors is a woman aged 18-29 years in good health and CMV-seronegative.

Written as DNA, the CDR3 is TGCGCCAGCAGCCAAGAGGCGGGGGGAGGTCAAGAGACCCAGTACTTC. The encoded protein is CASSQEAGGGQETQYF. The chain recombines TRBV4-1 with TRBJ2-5; 8 nucleotides align to TRBD2. CDR1 and CDR2 from the germline V gene are MGHRA and YSYEKL. V lost 0 bases and J lost 2; bases outside the gene matches: 5. CDR3 length: 16 residues.

This rearrangement joins TRBV4-1 to TRBJ1-2, with D unresolved. Between the trimmed V and J ends, which lost 0 bases and 2 bases, there was a span of 7 bases. The germline V gene encodes CDR1 MGHRA and CDR2 YSYEKL. The CDR3 sequence is 14 residues long. Written as DNA, the CDR3 is TGCGCCAGCAGCCAAGAAACAGACAACTATGGCTACACCTTC. Translation: CASSQETDNYGYTF.

This clone was seen a handful of times. This sample includes further DNA sequences coding for the same CDR3. The CDR3 spells CAWSGGHNEQYF. The DNA of the CDR3 is TGTGCCTGGAGTGGGGGGCATAACGAGCAGTACTTC. The chain links TRBV30 to TRBJ2-7; D may be TRBD1 (6 bases). The V gene's germline CDR1 is GTSNPN and CDR2 SVGIG (reference sequence). The CDR3 covers 12 residues. V was pared by 1 base and J by 5 bases, with 9 bases between. The whole variable domain, filled in from reference TRBV30 and TRBJ2-7, reads SQTIHQWPATLVQPVGSPLSLECTVEGTSNPNLYWYRQAAGRGLQLLFYSVGIGQISSEVPQNLSASRPQDRQFILSSKKLLLSDSGFYLCAWSGGHNEQYFGPGTRLTVT.

The chain employs TRBV7-8 and TRBJ1-5, with TRBD1 matching 8 bases. Per germline, CDR1 SGHVS and CDR2 FQNEAQ. The CDR3 extends over 17 amino acids. The V segment lost 0 bases and the J segment 0 bases; nucleotides outside the gene matches: 4. This chain's CDR3 is CASSLAQGVFSNQPQHF. CDR3 in DNA: TGTGCCAGCAGCTTAGCACAGGGGGTGTTTAGCAATCAGCCCCAGCATTTT.

The chain couples TRBV23-1 to TRBJ1-1, with D possibly being TRBD1 (5 bases). TRBV23-1 is known as an ORF, though its function is uncertain. This CDR3 contains 15 residues. V gave up 0 bases and J gave up 4 bases, with 12 bases separating them. The CDR3 reads CASSQSGGAGTEAFF. The CDR3 DNA reads TGCGCCAGCAGTCAATCGGGGGGAGCGGGCACTGAAGCTTTCTTT.

This sequence joins TRBV7-8 and TRBJ1-2, with D tentatively TRBD1 (6 bases). The germline V gene has CDR1 SGHVS and CDR2 FQNEAQ. The V and J ends lost 1 base and 6 bases respectively, with 9 bases between them. The CDR3 is 13 residues long. Here the CDR3 DNA reads TGTGCCAGCAGCTTAGACAGGGCCGATGGCTACACCTTC. Protein sequence: CASSLDRADGYTF.

This chain links TRBV7-9 with TRBJ1-4; weak D call: TRBD1 (5 bases). The V gene lost 5 bases and the J gene lost 9 bases, with 10 bases spanning the gap. Looked up from germline, CDR1 is SEHNR and CDR2 is FQNEAQ (reference sequence). The CDR3 runs to 12 residues. CDR3: CASSPGWQKLFF. The CDR3 DNA sequence: TGTGCCAGCAGCCCAGGGTGGCAAAAACTGTTTTTT.

The chain combines TRBV28 with TRBJ1-5, with D possibly being TRBD1 (5 bases). This CDR3 is built from 15 residues. V lost 6 bases and J lost 2, with 14 bases in between. Germline values: CDR1 MDHEN, CDR2 SYDVKM. CDR3 coding DNA: TGTGCCAGCAGCACGGGACTTACCGGCAATCAGCCCCAGCATTTT. It translates to CASSTGLTGNQPQHF.

V usage is TRBV30 and J usage is TRBJ2-7; 9 nucleotides line up with TRBD2. The junction had 6 bases not matched to a gene; V was cut back by 0 bases and J by 3 bases. CDR1 and CDR2 from the germline V gene are GTSNPN and SVGIG (reference sequence). This CDR3 spans 15 amino acids. In DNA, the CDR3 is TGTGCCTGGAGTGTTGGTAGCGGGAGTTTCTACGAGCAGTACTTC. It translates to CAWSVGSGSFYEQYF.

This clone occurred once. The gene calls are TRBV25-1 and TRBJ1-4; 8 bases are shared with TRBD1. Germline assignment: CDR1 MGHDK and CDR2 SYGVNS. The V segment lost 4 bases and the J segment 4 bases; nucleotides outside the gene matches: 5. The CDR3 is made up of 15 amino acids. The CDR3 DNA reads TGTGCCAGCAGTGGAGGACAGGGTGTTAATGAAAAACTGTTTTTT. This sequence encodes CASSGGQGVNEKLFF.

The chain employs TRBV11-2 and TRBJ2-3; 9 bases map to TRBD2. With V trimmed by 1 base and J by 3 bases, 2 bases remained unmatched. Germline V gene sequence: CDR1 SGHAT, CDR2 FQNNGV. This CDR3 contains 15 residues. The CDR3 protein is CASSLGSGGTDTQYF. CDR3 nucleotides: TGTGCCAGCAGCTTAGGTAGCGGGGGAACAGATACGCAGTATTTT.

The table lists this clone with many counts. The DNA for the CDR3 is TGTGCCAGCAGTTATAGGGACTTTTATGGCTACACCTTC. Translated: CASSYRDFYGYTF. The V and J genes are TRBV6-6 and TRBJ1-2, with D possibly being TRBD1 (5 bases). The V end was cut by 3 bases, the J end by 5 bases, with 10 bases between. Germline V gene lookup returns CDR1 MNHNY and CDR2 SVGAGI (reference sequence). The CDR3 spans 13 residues.

This clone appeared many times. The DNA of the CDR3 is TGCGCCACCAAAGACAGGAACACTGAAGCTTTCTTT. As protein: CATKDRNTEAFF. The rearrangement links TRBV5-1 to TRBJ1-1; perhaps TRBD1 as D (5 bases). The CDR3 has 12 residues. The germline V and J ends were trimmed by 9 bases and 1 base, with 10 bases remaining between them. Germline assignment: CDR1 SGHRS and CDR2 YFSETQ.

V and J are TRBV28 and TRBJ1-1; TRBD1 might be the D (5 bases). In germline, CDR1 is MDHEN, CDR2 SYDVKM. This CDR3 spans 13 amino acids. Trimming took off 10 bases at V and 4 bases at J, with 16 bases between the two ends. CDR3 region: CATRGTGATEAFF. CDR3 nucleotide sequence: TGTGCCACCCGCGGGACCGGGGCCACTGAAGCTTTCTTT.

This clone was recorded once. The genes are TRBV7-6 and TRBJ2-7, with D perhaps TRBD1 (5 bases). This CDR3 region has 15 residues. CDR1 and CDR2 from the germline V gene are SGHVS and FNYEAQ. V was cut by 5 bases and J by 3 bases, with 17 bases left in between. Written as DNA, the CDR3 is TGTGCCAGCAGCACCTCCCAGGGATTCAGCTACGAGCAGTACTTC. Encoded protein: CASSTSQGFSYEQYF.

The V gene is TRBV7-6, the J gene TRBJ1-1; D is perhaps TRBD1 (5 bases). CDR1 is SGHVS and CDR2 is FNYEAQ in the germline V gene. The CDR3 contains 15 residues. Trimming removed 5 bases from V and 0 bases from J, with 13 bases in between. The CDR3 DNA reads TGTGCCAGCAGCCAGCGGGACGGATTGAACACTGAAGCTTTCTTT. It encodes CASSQRDGLNTEAFF.

In DNA, the CDR3 is TGTGCCAGCAGCTTGCAAAACTCTGGGGCCAACGTCCTGACTTTC. This sequence encodes CASSLQNSGANVLTF. The gene calls are TRBV5-4 and TRBJ2-6; no clear D. This CDR3 is 15 amino acids long. Trimming stripped 1 base from V and 0 bases from J, with 5 bases between. Germline V gene lookup returns CDR1 SGHNT and CDR2 YYREEE (reference sequence).

In its sample, this clone was seen a few times. For the CDR3, the DNA is TGCGCCAGCCGTCCCGACAGGACAGGGAGTTTGGAGACCCAGTACTTC. Its translation is CASRPDRTGSLETQYF. V and J are TRBV10-1 and TRBJ2-5, with 8 bases identical to TRBD1. The CDR3 spans 16 residues. Germline V CDR1 and CDR2: WNHNN, SYGVQD (reference sequence). Trimming at V came to 8 bases and at J to 5 bases, leaving 16 bases not matched to a gene.

A few counts support this clone. V and J are TRBV7-9 and TRBJ1-2, with 7 bases matching TRBD1. From germline, CDR1 is SEHNR and CDR2 FQNEAQ (reference sequence). Trimming removed 5 bases from V and 9 bases from J; junction bases left unmatched: 9. The CDR3 loop spans 13 amino acids. The CDR3 DNA follows: TGTGCCAGCAGCCTCTCCGGGACAGCAAGCTACACCTTC. Protein sequence: CASSLSGTASYTF.

The CDR3 DNA is TGCGCCAGCAGCAAGGGACAGGGAAGGTCCTACAATGAGCAGTTCTTC. Translation: CASSKGQGRSYNEQFF. This chain joins TRBV5-1 and TRBJ2-1, with TRBD1 matching 9 bases. V shed 4 bases, J shed 1 base, and the junction held 6 bases outside the gene matches. CDR3 length: 16 residues. Germline values: CDR1 SGHRS, CDR2 YFSETQ.

This clone was detected many times. The chain couples TRBV5-1 to TRBJ1-2, with D perhaps TRBD1 (5 bases). Per the germline V gene, CDR1 is SGHRS and CDR2 is YFSETQ. V was pared by 0 bases and J by 5 bases, with 11 bases between. The CDR3 is 14 amino acids. The CDR3 region is CASSLEGNLYGYTF. The DNA of the CDR3 is TGCGCCAGCAGCTTGGAGGGGAACCTTTATGGCTACACCTTC.

The chain combines TRBV7-3 with TRBJ1-1; D gene unclear. CDR1 SGHTA and CDR2 FQGTGA come from the germline V gene. The CDR3 extends over 13 amino acids. V shed 7 bases and J shed 6 bases, with 15 bases lying between them. CDR3 coding DNA: TGTGCCAGCATCAACCCCGGTTACCCTGAAGCTTTCTTT. This gives the protein CASINPGYPEAFF.

This rearrangement joins TRBV7-2 to TRBJ2-3, with 8 bases that match TRBD1. Germline CDR1 SGHTA, CDR2 FQGNSA. The V segment lost 1 base and the J segment 3 bases; nucleotides outside the gene matches: 9. The CDR3 has 17 residues. CDR3 sequence: CASSLVSYRGRTDTQYF. CDR3 nucleotides: TGTGCCAGCAGCTTAGTCTCTTACAGGGGGAGAACAGATACGCAGTATTTT.

This clone occurred a few times. The V call is TRBV1, the J call TRBJ2-1; the table assigns TRBD2, which was not confirmed against the DNA. TRBV1 is reported as a pseudogene. CDR3 length equals 22 residues. The CDR3 DNA reads as TGCACCAGCAGCCATCCTTACCTCCCCGGGACTAGCGGGGGTCCCTCCTACAATGAGCAGTTCTTC. Protein: CTSSHPYLPGTSGGPSYNEQFF.

J is TRBJ2-1 and V is TRBV27, with D maybe TRBD2 (6 bases). V was cut by 6 bases and J by 3 bases, with 9 bases left in between. CDR1 is MNHEY and CDR2 is SMNVEV in the germline V gene (reference sequence). The CDR3 contains 13 residues. The CDR3 region is CASRGGLYNEQFF. Written as DNA, the CDR3 is TGTGCCAGCAGGGGAGGTCTCTACAATGAGCAGTTCTTC.

The chain carries TRBV7-9 and TRBJ2-6, with 9 bases lining up with TRBD1. CDR1 is SEHNR, CDR2 FQNEAQ, per germline (reference sequence). CDR3 length: 19 amino acids. Trimming at V came to 5 bases and at J to 0 bases, leaving 11 bases not matched to a gene. The CDR3 DNA reads TGTGCCAGCAGCGACCGTAGGGACAGGGCTCCCTCTGGGGCCAACGTCCTGACTTTC. Translating gives CASSDRRDRAPSGANVLTF.

This chain links TRBV5-8 with TRBJ2-5; D may be TRBD1 (6 bases). The length of the CDR3 is 14 residues. CDR1 and CDR2 from the germline V gene are SGHTS and YDEGEE. V was shortened by 4 bases and J by 0 bases, with 10 bases between the two germline ends. This CDR3 is CASSLTGYQETQYF. CDR3 in DNA: TGTGCCAGCAGCCTTACAGGGTACCAAGAGACCCAGTACTTC.

The V and J genes are TRBV6-6 and TRBJ1-4, with 7 bases matching TRBD1. After removal of 5 bases from V and 8 bases from J, the junction contained 11 bases not matched to a gene. The CDR3 totals 15 residues. Germline V gene lookup returns CDR1 MNHNY and CDR2 SVGAGI (reference sequence). The CDR3 here is CASSDRDSPPEKLFF. In nucleotides, the CDR3 is TGTGCCAGCAGTGATAGGGACAGCCCCCCGGAAAAACTGTTTTTT.